One sample yielded the 15 T cell receptor beta chains listed below, sequenced in a study of shared clonotypes between healthy human individuals. Sequenced by immunoSEQ multiplex PCR; TCRdb stores in-frame clones only, minus some. The table has over 2 million clones, 85% to 95% seen once. The sequencing sample was made of naive CD4+ T cells sorted from blood. Documented subset: CD45RA+ positively selected. The receptor set was obtained from a young man in good health.

The chain couples TRBV5-6 to TRBJ1-2, with 7 positions matching TRBD1. CDR3 length: 14 amino acids. The germline gives CDR1 SGHDT, CDR2 YYEEEE. The J segment lost 3 bases and the V segment lost 3 bases, leaving 5 bases of the junction unmatched. Here the CDR3 reads CASSSIGGDYGYTF. The CDR3 region has the DNA TGTGCCAGCAGCTCCATAGGGGGCGACTATGGCTACACCTTC.

This chain joins TRBV2 and TRBJ1-4, with D hard to call. From germline, CDR1 is SNHLY and CDR2 FYNNEI. The CDR3 is 14 amino acids. The V end was cut by 6 bases, the J end by 7 bases, with 15 bases between. The CDR3 reads CASSGRAYGEKLFF. CDR3 sequence (DNA): TGTGCCAGCAGCGGGAGGGCTTATGGTGAAAAACTGTTTTTT.

The gene calls are TRBV5-4 and TRBJ1-2; D is unclear. The germline V gene has CDR1 SGHNT and CDR2 YYREEE (reference sequence). The length of the CDR3 is 13 residues. Between the trimmed V and J ends, which lost 3 bases and 8 bases, there was a span of 14 bases. The CDR3 reads CASSSVGVGGYTF. CDR3 sequence (DNA): TGTGCCAGCAGCTCGGTTGGGGTCGGCGGCTACACCTTC. The full variable domain, completed using reference TRBV5-4 and TRBJ1-2, is ETGVTQSPTHLIKTRGQQVTLRCSSQSGHNTVSWYQQALGQGPQFIFQYYREEENGRGNFPPRFSGLQFPNYSSELNVNALELDDSALYLCASSSVGVGGYTFGSGTRLTVV.

CDR3 DNA sequence: TGTGCCAGTAGGACACAGGGTGCGAACACTGAAGCTTTCTTT. This encodes CASRTQGANTEAFF. The rearrangement uses TRBV19 and TRBJ1-1; TRBD1 is a possible D gene (6 bases). The CDR3 has 14 residues. V was pared by 6 bases and J by 1 base, with 12 bases between. Germline CDR1 and CDR2: LNHDA and SQIVND (reference sequence).

This sequence joins TRBV11-2 and TRBJ2-7; 7 bases match TRBD2. J was trimmed by 4 bases and V by 5 bases; bases with no gene match: 8. The germline CDR1 and CDR2 sequences are SGHAT and FQNNGV. This CDR3 has 14 residues. This CDR3 is CASSLNWGGYEQYF. The CDR3 nucleotides are TGTGCCAGCAGCCTTAACTGGGGGGGATACGAGCAGTACTTC. Full variable domain (rest looked up from reference TRBV11-2 and TRBJ2-7): EAGVAQSPRYKIIEKRQSVAFWCNPISGHATLYWYQQILGQGPKLLIQFQNNGVVDDSQLPKDRFSAERLKGVDSTLKIQPAKLEDSAVYLCASSLNWGGYEQYFGPGTRLTVT.

The chain has TRBV28 and TRBJ1-2; TRBD1 aligns across 8 bases. Germline trimming cut 4 bases from V and 3 bases from J; bases unmatched to any gene: 7. The length of the CDR3 is 15 residues. Germline V lookup: CDR1 MDHEN, CDR2 SYDVKM. The CDR3 is CASSSRTGWDYGYTF. The DNA for the CDR3 is TGTGCCAGCAGTTCGCGGACAGGGTGGGACTATGGCTACACCTTC.

This chain links TRBV7-6 with TRBJ1-4; 10 nucleotides align to TRBD1. V dropped 5 bases and J dropped 6; count of bases not matched to a gene: 3. The CDR3 runs 14 residues. Germline CDR1 SGHVS, CDR2 FNYEAQ. The CDR3, as DNA: TGTGCCAGCAGCCGCGGGACAGGGGATGAAAAACTGTTTTTT. The encoded protein is CASSRGTGDEKLFF.

V is TRBV6-5 and J is TRBJ2-3; D is unresolved. The CDR3 is 11 residues long. Between the trimmed V and J ends, which lost 10 bases and 11 bases, there was a span of 16 bases. Germline assignment: CDR1 MNHEY and CDR2 SVGAGI. The CDR3 here is CATKPRSEQYF. CDR3 nucleotide sequence: TGTGCCACTAAACCGCGTAGTGAGCAGTATTTT.

The chain joins TRBV30 to TRBJ1-2; no firm D call. The germline gives CDR1 GTSNPN, CDR2 SVGIG (reference sequence). CDR3 length: 16 amino acids. V gave up 2 bases and J gave up 1 base, with 17 bases separating them. CDR3 residues: CAWSLIGQAINYGYTF. In nucleotides, the CDR3 is TGTGCCTGGAGTCTTATAGGCCAGGCTATTAACTATGGCTACACCTTC.

The chain uses TRBV11-3 and TRBJ2-7, with TRBD2 identical over 7 bases. This CDR3 is 15 amino acids long. Per the germline V gene, CDR1 is SGHNT and CDR2 is YENEEA. J lost 0 bases, V lost 1 base, and 3 bases had no gene match. CDR3 amino acids: CASSLGTSASYEQYF. In DNA, the CDR3 is TGTGCCAGCAGCTTAGGGACTAGTGCCTCCTACGAGCAGTACTTC.

This rearrangement joins TRBV2 to TRBJ1-5; tentative D call: TRBD1 (6 bases). CDR1 and CDR2 (germline): SNHLY, FYNNEI. Deletions cut 4 bases from V and 2 bases from J, with 12 bases between. The CDR3 is 15 amino acids. The CDR3 DNA is TGTGCCAGCAGTGTAGGGGGGACGGGCAATCAGCCCCAGCATTTT. Encoded protein: CASSVGGTGNQPQHF. Full variable domain (remainder filled in from reference TRBV2 and TRBJ1-5): EPEVTQTPSHQVTQMGQEVILRCVPISNHLYFYWYRQILGQKVEFLVSFYNNEISEKSEIFDDQFSVERPDGSNFTLKIRSTKLEDSAMYFCASSVGGTGNQPQHFGDGTRLSIL.

In regard to this clone: One end of the junction varies from germline; a read error may be responsible. V usage is TRBV4-1 and J usage is TRBJ2-3; 7 bases line up with TRBD1. CDR3 length: 15 amino acids. Germline V gene lookup returns CDR1 MGHRA and CDR2 YSYEKL. The CDR3 protein is CASSKDRVSTDTQYF. The CDR3 DNA sequence: TGCGCCAGCAGCAAAGACAGGGTGAGCACAGATACGCAGTATTTT.

Points on this clone: The sample carries other DNA sequences with the same CDR3. V is TRBV5-1 and J is TRBJ2-3, with D perhaps matching TRBD2 (5 bases). The germline V gene has CDR1 SGHRS and CDR2 YFSETQ. The CDR3 extends over 13 amino acids. V was pared by 4 bases and J by 0 bases, with 6 bases between. CDR3 nucleotides: TGCGCCAGCAGCCCGGGGAGCACAGATACGCAGTATTTT. Protein sequence: CASSPGSTDTQYF.

This sequence joins TRBV10-3 and TRBJ2-3; weak D call: TRBD2 (5 bases). The CDR3 consists of 14 residues. The V gene lost 6 bases and the J gene lost 0 bases, with 10 bases spanning the gap. CDR1 and CDR2 (germline): ENHRY, SYGVKD. CDR3 protein: CAIRPGTSTDTQYF. Here the CDR3 DNA reads TGTGCCATCAGGCCGGGAACAAGCACAGATACGCAGTATTTT.

This chain joins TRBV13 and TRBJ2-4; 7 bases are shared with TRBD2. The germline gives CDR1 PRHDT, CDR2 FYEKMQ (reference sequence). Losses at the gene ends were 1 base for V and 8 bases for J; bases not matched to a gene: 2. The CDR3 is 13 residues long. The CDR3 loop reads CASSLASGHIQYF. In DNA, the CDR3 is TGTGCCAGCAGCTTAGCTAGCGGCCACATTCAGTACTTC.